What follows are 27 T cell receptor beta chains derived from one specimen sequenced in a study of T-cell memory formation after mild COVID-19. TCRdb redid the calling of the 5' RACE reads with MiXCR, one entry per CDR3 protein. The table shows 140,000 to 150,000 distinct CDR3 sequences, with almost 25% occurring only once. The sequencing input was PBMCs or a T cell subset sorted from them (not recorded which). All receptors come from an adult woman who had mild COVID-19 (a few samples of this study predate the infection). Cell type and time point are not known.

The V gene is TRBV5-1, the J gene TRBJ2-1, with 7 bases that match TRBD1. Germline trimming cut 5 bases from V and 6 bases from J; bases unmatched to any gene: 5. Looked up from germline, CDR1 is SGHRS and CDR2 is YFSETQ. The CDR3 runs 13 residues. This chain's CDR3 is CASRATGANEQFF. DNA for the CDR3: TGCGCCAGCAGGGCCACAGGGGCCAATGAGCAGTTCTTC.

The J gene is TRBJ2-1, the V gene TRBV27, with 9 bases lining up with TRBD2. The CDR3 runs to 16 residues. In germline, CDR1 is MNHEY, CDR2 SMNVEV (reference sequence). The J segment lost 2 bases and the V segment lost 6 bases, leaving 8 bases of the junction unmatched. CDR3 nucleotides: TGTGCCAGCAGCAGAGTTAGCGGGGGTGCCTACAATGAGCAGTTCTTC. This encodes CASSRVSGGAYNEQFF.

In its sample, this clonotype was seen a few times. This sequence joins TRBV3-1 and TRBJ2-7; TRBD2 matches 10 bases. Germline CDR1 is LGHDT and CDR2 is YNNKEL (reference sequence). The CDR3 runs 15 residues. Losses at the gene ends were 0 bases for V and 2 bases for J; bases not matched to a gene: 1. CDR3 nucleotides: TGTGCCAGCAGCCAAGATCTAGCGGGAGCCTACGAGCAGTACTTC. Translated, it gives CASSQDLAGAYEQYF.

This chain connects TRBV5-1 to TRBJ2-2; either TRBD1 or TRBD2 may supply D (5 bases each). Germline V gives CDR1 SGHRS, CDR2 YFSETQ. Trimming pared 4 bases from V and 6 bases from J, leaving 13 bases between. The CDR3 is made up of 14 amino acids. CDR3 sequence (DNA): TGCGCCAGCAGCCCAGGGAGCTTCCCCGGGGAGCTGTTTTTT. It is translated as CASSPGSFPGELFF.

V and J are TRBV9 and TRBJ1-6; 9 positions match TRBD1. Germline V gene data show CDR1 as SGDLS and CDR2 as YYNGEE. The CDR3 length is 18 residues. V gave up 4 bases and J gave up 10 bases; unmatched junction bases: 18. CDR3 amino acids: CASSPKGSGTGYGSPLHF. The CDR3 coding sequence is TGTGCCAGCAGCCCGAAGGGATCCGGGACAGGGTACGGCTCACCCCTCCACTTT.

The V gene is TRBV11-2, the J gene TRBJ2-7, with TRBD2 identical over 13 bases. The CDR3 loop spans 17 amino acids. Looked up from germline, CDR1 is SGHAT and CDR2 is FQNNGV. V was clipped by 5 bases and J by 0 bases; unmatched bases: 7. This chain's CDR3 is CASSPGLAGEISYEQYF. CDR3 nucleotides: TGTGCCAGCAGCCCCGGACTAGCGGGAGAAATCTCCTACGAGCAGTACTTC.

The chain carries TRBV4-1 and TRBJ2-1; D call uncertain. This CDR3 region has 15 residues. Per the germline V gene, CDR1 is MGHRA and CDR2 is YSYEKL. The V gene lost 0 bases and the J gene lost 1 base, with 7 bases spanning the gap. CDR3 region: CASSQDLESYNEQFF. The CDR3 DNA reads as TGCGCCAGCAGCCAAGATCTAGAATCCTACAATGAGCAGTTCTTC.

The V call is TRBV5-5, the J call TRBJ2-1; D perhaps matches TRBD2 (6 bases). The CDR3 runs 18 residues. V dropped 6 bases and J dropped 7 bases, with 29 bases sitting between them. Per the germline V gene, CDR1 is SGHKS and CDR2 is YYEKEE (reference sequence). This CDR3 reads CASTPHFKPIGTENEQFF. DNA of the CDR3: TGTGCCAGCACCCCTCACTTTAAGCCGATCGGGACTGAAAATGAGCAGTTCTTC.

This rearrangement joins TRBV24-1 to TRBJ1-1; 10 bases agree with TRBD1. The germline CDR1 and CDR2 sequences are KGHDR and SFDVKD. After removal of 4 bases from V and 3 bases from J, the junction contained 4 bases not matched to a gene. CDR3 length: 15 residues. The CDR3 is CATSDSDRGDTEAFF. CDR3 DNA sequence: TGTGCCACCAGTGACTCGGACAGGGGGGACACTGAAGCTTTCTTT.

The chain links TRBV12-3 or TRBV12-4 to TRBJ2-7; TRBD2 matches at 11 bases. The CDR3 sequence is 15 residues long. The junction had 3 bases not matched to a gene; V was cut back by 0 bases and J by 5 bases. In nucleotides, the CDR3 is TGTGCCAGCAGTTTAGCGCTGGGACTAGCGGACGAGCAGTACTTC. This encodes CASSLALGLADEQYF.

This clonotype was seen only a few times. The chain combines TRBV7-6 with TRBJ1-2; D gene ambiguous. V was shortened by 7 bases and J by 2 bases, with 14 bases between the two germline ends. Germline CDR1 and CDR2: SGHVS and FNYEAQ. The CDR3 runs 14 residues. The CDR3 is CASTPERANYGYTF. DNA for the CDR3: TGTGCCAGCACCCCGGAAAGGGCCAACTATGGCTACACCTTC.

The chain employs TRBV4-1 and TRBJ1-2, with 7 bases identical to TRBD1. From germline, CDR1 is MGHRA and CDR2 YSYEKL. V lost 0 bases, J lost 8 bases, and 9 bases stayed unmatched. The CDR3 length is 15 residues. CDR3 in DNA: TGCGCCAGCAGCCAAGATCCACAGGGGACATTAGGCTACACCTTC. This encodes CASSQDPQGTLGYTF.

The chain joins TRBV25-1 to TRBJ2-5; D ambiguous. Trimming removed 7 bases at V and 1 base at J, with 13 bases between. The CDR3 is 14 residues long. The germline V gene has CDR1 MGHDK and CDR2 SYGVNS. CDR3 in amino acids: CASTADELQETQYF. The CDR3 coding sequence is TGTGCCAGCACGGCAGACGAACTCCAAGAGACCCAGTACTTC.

The chain combines TRBV7-9 with TRBJ2-1, with 8 positions matching TRBD2. J lost 5 bases, V lost 5 bases, and 14 bases had no gene match. Per the germline V gene, CDR1 is SEHNR and CDR2 is FQNEAQ (reference sequence). The CDR3 is made up of 17 amino acids. The CDR3 reads CASSPAAGGTGNNEQFF. In DNA, the CDR3 is TGTGCCAGCAGCCCCGCCGCGGGGGGCACAGGGAACAATGAGCAGTTCTTC.

This clonotype was counted many times. The chain joins TRBV20-1 to TRBJ2-5; TRBD1 might be the D (6 bases). The germline V gene encodes CDR1 DFQATT and CDR2 SNEGSKA (reference sequence). CDR3 length: 14 amino acids. V lost 1 base and J 6 bases, leaving 15 bases between the germline ends. CDR3 amino acids: CSARATGLVQTQYF. As DNA, the CDR3 is TGCAGTGCTAGAGCCACAGGGCTAGTTCAGACCCAGTACTTC.

In its sample, this clonotype was seen a few times. The chain combines TRBV4-1 with TRBJ2-1, with D unresolved. The germline CDR1 and CDR2 sequences are MGHRA and YSYEKL. Trimming took 4 bases from V and 13 from J, leaving 17 bases between them. The CDR3 spans 13 residues. CDR3 coding DNA: TGCGCCAGCAGCCGCTCTGTTACGTTCCTACAGTTCTTC. Translation: CASSRSVTFLQFF.

A few counts support this clonotype. The genes are TRBV9 and TRBJ1-5; D is unresolved. In germline, CDR1 is SGDLS, CDR2 YYNGEE. V was trimmed by 3 bases and J by 4 bases, leaving 8 bases between them. The CDR3 is made up of 13 amino acids. CDR3 sequence (DNA): TGTGCCAGCAGCGGGGCGGCGAATCAGCCCCAGCATTTT. It is translated as CASSGAANQPQHF.

This rearrangement joins TRBV12-3 or TRBV12-4 to TRBJ1-1; D unclear. CDR3 length: 13 residues. V was pared by 5 bases and J by 6 bases, with 13 bases between. The DNA of the CDR3 is TGTGCCAGCAGTCCTCGGGGTTTTCCTGAAGCTTTCTTT. This sequence encodes CASSPRGFPEAFF.

This clonotype has just a few counts. This chain connects TRBV5-1 to TRBJ2-7; 9 nucleotides line up with TRBD1. Trimming took 4 bases from V and 4 from J; bases not matched to a gene: 9. The CDR3 runs 15 residues. Per the germline V gene, CDR1 is SGHRS and CDR2 is YFSETQ. In nucleotides, the CDR3 is TGCGCCAGCAGCCAACTGGGACAGGGTTTATACGAGCAGTACTTC. This gives the protein CASSQLGQGLYEQYF.

This clonotype was seen at least ten times. The rearrangement uses TRBV12-3 or TRBV12-4 and TRBJ2-1, with TRBD1 matching over 7 bases. After removal of 6 bases from V and 0 bases from J, the junction contained 5 bases not matched to a gene. CDR3 length equals 15 residues. This chain's CDR3 is CASSPTGSSYNEQFF. The CDR3 DNA sequence: TGTGCCAGCAGCCCGACAGGGAGCTCCTACAATGAGCAGTTCTTC.

This clonotype was picked up one time. The rearrangement links TRBV5-1 to TRBJ1-2; D remains ambiguous. V was pared by 4 bases and J by 2 bases, with 9 bases between. The CDR3 runs 13 residues. CDR1 is SGHRS and CDR2 is YFSETQ in the germline V gene. The CDR3 DNA is TGCGCCAGCAGCGACCATCTAAACTATGGCTACACCTTC. This gives the protein CASSDHLNYGYTF.

This clonotype came up a few times. The V call is TRBV7-3, the J call TRBJ2-3; no firm D call. Trimming removed 5 bases from V and 1 base from J, with 13 bases in between. The V gene's germline CDR1 is SGHTA and CDR2 FQGTGA. The CDR3 has 15 amino acids. DNA for the CDR3: TGTGCCAGCAGCATCGACGGCTCTGGCACAGATACGCAGTATTTT. It is translated as CASSIDGSGTDTQYF.

V and J are TRBV12-3 or TRBV12-4 and TRBJ2-1; D remains unclear. This CDR3 spans 12 amino acids. Trimming removed 2 bases at V and 7 bases at J, with 6 bases between. The CDR3 nucleotides read TGTGCCAGCAGTTTAAAAGAAAATGAGCAGTTCTTC. Protein product: CASSLKENEQFF.

In its sample, this clonotype was seen a few times. J is TRBJ2-7 and V is TRBV7-6; the D gene could be TRBD1 or TRBD2 (5 bases each). The CDR3 sequence is 14 residues long. Germline lookup yields CDR1 SGHVS and CDR2 FNYEAQ. The V gene lost 1 base and the J gene lost 0 bases, with 7 bases spanning the gap. The CDR3 DNA follows: TGTGCCAGCAGCTTAGGAGGGGTCTCCTACGAGCAGTACTTC. Amino acids: CASSLGGVSYEQYF. The whole variable domain, filled in from reference TRBV7-6 and TRBJ2-7, reads GAGVSQSPRYKVTKRGQDVALRCDPISGHVSLYWYRQALGQGPEFLTYFNYEAQQDKSGLPNDRFSAERPEGSISTLTIQRTEQRDSAMYRCASSLGGVSYEQYFGPGTRLTVT.

The CDR3 here is CASSLSTGGLSGANVLTF. The DNA for the CDR3 is TGTGCCAGCAGTTTAAGTACAGGGGGCTTGTCTGGGGCCAACGTCCTGACTTTC. This sequence joins TRBV27 and TRBJ2-6, with 9 positions matching TRBD1. Germline CDR1 MNHEY, CDR2 SMNVEV (reference sequence). This CDR3 is 18 amino acids long. Trimming at V came to 2 bases and at J to 1 base, leaving 6 bases not matched to a gene.

V and J are TRBV27 and TRBJ1-1, with 11 bases aligning to TRBD1. CDR3 length equals 15 residues. Germline V gives CDR1 MNHEY, CDR2 SMNVEV (reference sequence). The J segment lost 5 bases and the V segment lost 5 bases, leaving 7 bases of the junction unmatched. The CDR3, as DNA: TGTGCCAGCAGTCCGACCGGGACAGGGGGAACTGAAGCTTTCTTT. Its protein product is CASSPTGTGGTEAFF.

The rearrangement joins TRBV12-3 or TRBV12-4 to TRBJ2-1; D remains ambiguous. CDR3 length: 17 residues. The V end was cut by 2 bases, the J end by 0 bases, with 14 bases between. The CDR3 DNA follows: TGTGCCAGCAGTTTAAGGCTAGGAGCTGGCTCCTACAATGAGCAGTTCTTC. Translation gives CASSLRLGAGSYNEQFF.